This T cell receptor beta chain was retrieved from a study of T-cell reconstitution after alpha-beta-depleted transplantation in children. The CDR3 sequence is 15 residues long. Trimming shortened V by 6 bases and J by 1 base, and 19 bases separated the two germline ends. Germline-derived CDR1 and CDR2 are DFQATT and SNEGSKA (reference sequence). This clonotype occurred many times. For TCRbeta, the library was prepared with unique molecular identifiers. TCRdb fed the PCR reads into MiXCR, producing one record per CDR3 protein. The data hold 400,000 to 550,000 distinct CDR3 sequences, with roughly a tenth observed a single time.

The TCR sequence derives from a child between 2 and 9 years old with inherited bone marrow failure, due to receive a stem cell transplant. The source was PBMCs, collected before TCRalphabeta/CD19-depleted stem cell transplant. The V call is TRBV20-1, the J call TRBJ2-7; D may be TRBD1 (6 bases). CDR3 DNA: TGCAGTGCCGGGTGGGGGCAGGGAAGGTCCTACGAGCAGTACTTC. Amino acids: CSAGWGQGRSYEQYF.